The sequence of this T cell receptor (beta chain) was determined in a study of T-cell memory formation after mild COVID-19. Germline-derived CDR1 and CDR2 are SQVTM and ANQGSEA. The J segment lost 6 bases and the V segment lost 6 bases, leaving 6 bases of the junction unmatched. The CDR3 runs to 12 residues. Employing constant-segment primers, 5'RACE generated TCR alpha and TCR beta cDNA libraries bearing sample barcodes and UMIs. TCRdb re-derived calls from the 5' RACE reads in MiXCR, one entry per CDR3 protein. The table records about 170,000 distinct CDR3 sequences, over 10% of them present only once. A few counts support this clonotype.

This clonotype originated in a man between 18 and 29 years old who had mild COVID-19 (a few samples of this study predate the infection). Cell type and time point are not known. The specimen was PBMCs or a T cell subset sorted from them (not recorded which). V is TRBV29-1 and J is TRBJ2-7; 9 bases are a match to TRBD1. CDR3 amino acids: CSVVRDRAEQYF. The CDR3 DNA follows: TGCAGCGTAGTCCGGGACAGGGCCGAGCAGTACTTC.